This T cell receptor beta chain was found in a study of post-analysis software for immune sequencing data. General study results and limits: Same-batch samples co-clustered strongly by F measure. About 5 TRBV segments (TRBV5-6, TRBV5-1 and TRBV20-1 among them) occurred more frequently in patients than in controls. Normalized Chao1 diversity in multiple sclerosis patients fell significantly below that of controls.

Presence of unique molecular identifiers characterized the TCR beta cDNA libraries. From the PCR reads, TCRdb called clonotypes with MiXCR, one entry per CDR3 protein. Of 160,000 or so distinct CDR3 sequences listed, roughly 34% are singletons. Germline assignment: CDR1 SQVTM and CDR2 ANQGSEA. The length of the CDR3 is 15 residues. The ends lost 6 bases at V and 6 bases at J; junction bases unmatched: 15. Comment on this clonotype: Antigen specificity is unknown.

The receptor comes from a girl under 18 with multiple sclerosis. The sequencing here drew on blood, taken after autologous hematopoietic stem cell transplantation. This chain joins TRBV29-1 and TRBJ2-7; 9 bases align to TRBD1. The CDR3 sequence: CSVRRGGQGVSEQYF. The CDR3 DNA reads as TGCAGCGTCCGCAGGGGGGGACAGGGAGTATCCGAGCAGTACTTC.